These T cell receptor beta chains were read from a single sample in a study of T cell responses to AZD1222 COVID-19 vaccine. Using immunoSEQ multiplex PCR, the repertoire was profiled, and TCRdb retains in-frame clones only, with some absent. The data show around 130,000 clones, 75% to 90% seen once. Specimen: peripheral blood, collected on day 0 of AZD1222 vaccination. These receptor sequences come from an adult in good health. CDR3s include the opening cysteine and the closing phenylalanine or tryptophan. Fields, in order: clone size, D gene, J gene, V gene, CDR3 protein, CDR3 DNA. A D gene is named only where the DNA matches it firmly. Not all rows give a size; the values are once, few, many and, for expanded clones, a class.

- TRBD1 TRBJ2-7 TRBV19 CASRLSGTGRSYEQYF TGTGCCAGTAGACTTTCCGGGACAGGGAGGTCCTACGAGCAGTACTTC
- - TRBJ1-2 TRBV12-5 CASGFSQSNYGYTF TGTGCTAGTGGTTTCTCCCAATCAAACTATGGCTACACCTTC
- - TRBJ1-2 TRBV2 CASSESWGYTF TGTGCCAGCAGTGAGTCCTGGGGCTACACCTTC
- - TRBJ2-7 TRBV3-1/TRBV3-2 CASRTNLTGSYEQYF TGTGCCAGCAGAACCAACCTTACGGGGTCCTACGAGCAGTACTTC
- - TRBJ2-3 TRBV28 CASRGASSTDTQYF TGTGCCAGCAGAGGGGCTTCTAGCACAGATACGCAGTATTTT
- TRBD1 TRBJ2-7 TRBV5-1 CASSLGGQYYEQYF TGCGCCAGCAGCTTGGGGGGACAGTACTACGAGCAGTACTTC
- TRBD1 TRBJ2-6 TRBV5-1 CASSADRGHTLLGANVLTF TGCGCCAGCAGTGCAGACAGGGGTCACACCCTCTTGGGGGCCAACGTCCTGACTTTC
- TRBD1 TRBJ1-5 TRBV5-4 CASSLDRAVGVGQPQHF TGTGCCAGCAGTCTAGACAGGGCTGTTGGTGTCGGTCAGCCCCAGCATTTT
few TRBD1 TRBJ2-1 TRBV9 CASSLRQGQSNEQFF TGTGCCAGCAGCTTGAGACAGGGTCAGAGCAATGAGCAGTTCTTC
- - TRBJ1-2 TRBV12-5 CANRHSNPYGYTF TGTGCTAATAGACACAGTAACCCCTATGGCTACACCTTC
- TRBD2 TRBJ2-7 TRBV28 CASSLQGGAYEQYF TGTGCCAGCAGTTTACAGGGAGGGGCCTACGAGCAGTACTTC
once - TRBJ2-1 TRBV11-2 CASSSPPGGPGTYNEQFF TGTGCCAGCAGCTCCCCCCCCGGAGGGCCCGGTACCTACAATGAGCAGTTCTTC
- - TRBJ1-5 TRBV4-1 CASSQQGAPSNQPQHF TGCGCCAGCAGCCAACAAGGGGCCCCTAGCAATCAGCCCCAGCATTTT
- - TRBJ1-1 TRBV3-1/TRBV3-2 CASSQGDRTGPNTEAFF TGTGCCAGCAGCCAAGGTGACCGAACAGGGCCGAACACTGAAGCTTTCTTT
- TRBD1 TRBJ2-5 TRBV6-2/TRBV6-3 CASSYGAGGETQYF TGTGCCAGCAGTTACGGGGCAGGGGGTGAGACCCAGTACTTC
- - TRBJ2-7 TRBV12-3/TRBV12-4 CASSLGGPREQYF TGTGCCAGCAGTTTGGGGGGGCCGCGGGAGCAGTACTTC
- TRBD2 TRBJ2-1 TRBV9 CASSVGGLAASYNEQFF TGTGCCAGCAGCGTAGGAGGGCTAGCGGCCTCCTACAATGAGCAGTTCTTC
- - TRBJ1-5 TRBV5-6 CASSLGQTNQPQHF TGTGCCAGCAGCTTGGGACAGACCAATCAGCCCCAGCATTTT
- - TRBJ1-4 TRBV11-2 CASSLGYKGGEKLFF TGTGCCAGCAGCTTAGGTTACAAGGGCGGGGAAAAACTGTTTTTT
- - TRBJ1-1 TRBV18 CASSPGTGNTEAFF TGTGCCAGCTCACCCGGGACGGGGAACACTGAAGCTTTCTTT
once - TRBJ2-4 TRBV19 CASSIVGRGRNIQYF TGTGCCAGTAGTATTGTTGGGAGAGGGAGAAACATTCAGTACTTC
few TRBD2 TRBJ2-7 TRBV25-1 CASLAGGSYEQYF TGTGCCTCGCTAGCGGGGGGCTCCTACGAGCAGTACTTC
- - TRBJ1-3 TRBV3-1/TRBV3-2 CASSQGRAGNTIYF TGTGCCAGCAGCCAAGGCAGGGCTGGAAACACCATATATTTT
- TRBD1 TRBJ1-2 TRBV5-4 CASSPWDRARRVTF TGTGCCAGCAGCCCCTGGGACAGGGCAAGAAGGGTTACCTTC
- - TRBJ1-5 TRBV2 CASSVEKNQPQHF TGTGCCAGCAGTGTAGAGAAGAATCAGCCCCAGCATTTT
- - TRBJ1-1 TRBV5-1 CASSSHTEAFF TGCGCCAGCAGCTCCCACACTGAAGCTTTCTTT
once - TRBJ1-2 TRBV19 CASSPSTGRRVGYTF TGTGCCAGTAGTCCATCTACAGGGAGGAGGGTTGGCTACACCTTC
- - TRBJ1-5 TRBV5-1 CASSPGGQTSNQPQHF TGCGCCAGCAGCCCTGGAGGACAGACCAGCAATCAGCCCCAGCATTTT
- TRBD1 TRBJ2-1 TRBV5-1 CASSQGQGVNEQFF TGCGCCAGCAGCCAGGGACAGGGGGTCAATGAGCAGTTCTTC
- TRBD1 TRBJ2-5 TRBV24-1 CATSSRGETQYF TGTGCCACCAGTAGCAGGGGGGAGACCCAGTACTTC
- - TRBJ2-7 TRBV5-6 CASSLAPGSGDEQYF TGTGCCAGCAGCTTGGCCCCGGGGTCTGGGGACGAGCAGTACTTC
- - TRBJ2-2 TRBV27 CASSPASGTGHIGNTGELFF TGTGCCAGCAGCCCCGCTAGCGGGACAGGGCACATCGGGAACACCGGGGAGCTGTTTTTT
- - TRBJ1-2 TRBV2 CASTEPGHSSYGYTF TGTGCCAGCACCGAACCGGGACACTCTTCATATGGCTACACCTTC
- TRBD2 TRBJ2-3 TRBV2 CASRSAGSTDTQYF TGTGCCAGCAGATCAGCGGGAAGCACAGATACGCAGTATTTT
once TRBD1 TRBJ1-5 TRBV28 CASSFQGGNQPQHF TGTGCCAGCAGTTTCCAGGGGGGCAATCAGCCCCAGCATTTT
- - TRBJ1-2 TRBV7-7 CASSIEEQSMGRGYTF TGTGCCAGCAGCATCGAAGAGCAGTCAATGGGTCGCGGCTACACCTTC
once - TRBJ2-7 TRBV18 CASSPGGYEQYF TGTGCCAGCTCACCAGGGGGGTACGAGCAGTACTTC
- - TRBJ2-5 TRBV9 CASSEHRSPETQYF TGTGCCAGCAGCGAACACAGATCACCAGAGACCCAGTACTTC
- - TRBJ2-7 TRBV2 CASSKNGGGSSYEQYF TGTGCCAGCAGCAAAAACGGAGGGGGGAGCTCCTACGAGCAGTACTTC
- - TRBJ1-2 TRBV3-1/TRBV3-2 CASSQGGQRELEYGYTF TGTGCCAGCAGCCAAGGGGGGCAACGAGAACTTGAATATGGCTACACCTTC
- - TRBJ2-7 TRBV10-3 CAISVMSSYEQYF TGTGCCATCAGTGTCATGAGCTCCTACGAGCAGTACTTC
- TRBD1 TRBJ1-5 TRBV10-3 CAISRDSRNQPQHF TGTGCCATCAGTCGGGACAGCCGCAATCAGCCCCAGCATTTT
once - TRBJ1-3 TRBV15 CATSSRGVVGGNTIYF TGTGCCACCAGCAGCCGAGGGGTGGTGGGCGGAAACACCATATATTTT